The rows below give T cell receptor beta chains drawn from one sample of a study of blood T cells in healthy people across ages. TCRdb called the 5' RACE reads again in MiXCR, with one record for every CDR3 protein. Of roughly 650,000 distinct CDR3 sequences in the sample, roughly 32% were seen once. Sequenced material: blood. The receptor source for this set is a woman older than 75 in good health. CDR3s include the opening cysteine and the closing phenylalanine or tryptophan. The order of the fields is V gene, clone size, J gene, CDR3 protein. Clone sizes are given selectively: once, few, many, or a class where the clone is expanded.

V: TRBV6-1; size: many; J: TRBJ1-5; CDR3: CASSGGQARPQHF
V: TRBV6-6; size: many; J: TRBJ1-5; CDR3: CASSVPGQPQHF
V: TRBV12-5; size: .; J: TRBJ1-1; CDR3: CASGLGRDTEAFF
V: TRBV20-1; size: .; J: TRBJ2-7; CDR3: CSARDPDRAYEQYF
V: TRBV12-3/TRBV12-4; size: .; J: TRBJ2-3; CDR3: CASCLRSGGALGSDAQYF
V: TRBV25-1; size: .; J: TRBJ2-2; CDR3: CASAGGILGNTGELFF
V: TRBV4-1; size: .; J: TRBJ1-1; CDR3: CASSQEYVGTEAFF
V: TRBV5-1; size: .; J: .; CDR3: CASSTPTGTASYEQYF
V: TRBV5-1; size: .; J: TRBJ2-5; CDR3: CASSSGTSGQETQYF
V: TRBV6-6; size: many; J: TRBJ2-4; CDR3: CASSYSRGRGTKNIQYF
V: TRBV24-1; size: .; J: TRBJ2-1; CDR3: CATSDLRGSRNEQFF
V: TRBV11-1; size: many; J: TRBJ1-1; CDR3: CASSPTLGARTEAFF
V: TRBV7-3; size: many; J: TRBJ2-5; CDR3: CASSSLPQETQYF
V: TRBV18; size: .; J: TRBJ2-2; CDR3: CASSPPPGNTGELFF
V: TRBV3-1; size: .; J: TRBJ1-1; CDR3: CASSQMGPDTEAFF
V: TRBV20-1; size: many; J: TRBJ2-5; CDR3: CSARDLLAGVVVSQYF
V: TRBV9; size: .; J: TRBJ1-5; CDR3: CASSDSYSQPQHF
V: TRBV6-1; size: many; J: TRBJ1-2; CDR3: CASSERAGDGGYTF
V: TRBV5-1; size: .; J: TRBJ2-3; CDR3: CASSPQTGGNGDTQYF
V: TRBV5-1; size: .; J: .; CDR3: CASSPWTGGEQYF
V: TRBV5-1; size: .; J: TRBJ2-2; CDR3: CASSLQGRRVTGELFF
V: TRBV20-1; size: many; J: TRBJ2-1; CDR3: CSAVPGGLDNEQFF
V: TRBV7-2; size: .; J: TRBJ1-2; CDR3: CASSLERGGTGGNYGYTF
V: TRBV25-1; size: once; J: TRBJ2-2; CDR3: CASSRGEVYTGELFF
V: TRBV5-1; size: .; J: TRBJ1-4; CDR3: CASSLVGSATNEKLFF
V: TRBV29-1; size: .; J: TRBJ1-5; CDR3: CSVGWERDSNQPQHF
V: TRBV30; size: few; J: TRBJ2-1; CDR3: CAWTGVDEQFF
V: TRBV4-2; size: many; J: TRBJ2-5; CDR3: CASSRVASEETQYF
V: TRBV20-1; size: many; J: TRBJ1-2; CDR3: CSAVDREPVNYGYTF
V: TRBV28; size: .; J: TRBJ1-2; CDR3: CAIRAAPGYGYTF
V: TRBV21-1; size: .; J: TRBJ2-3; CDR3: CASSKRDDHSGGPTDTQYF
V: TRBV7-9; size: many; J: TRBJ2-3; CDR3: CASSLVEAGATDTQYF